One sample yielded the 5 T cell receptor delta chains listed below, sequenced in a study of gamma-delta chains in newborns, infants, children. TCRdb re-called clones from the reads using CATT. The data hold thousands of delta-chain clones, with about 1.9% observed a single time. Material: blood. These receptors originate from a child who was a newborn, infant or young child, either healthy, febrile or measles-vaccinated (not recorded which).

In its sample, this clone was seen a few times. Compared with germline, one end of the junction differs, possibly owing to a read error. Other DNA sequences in the same sample also yield this CDR3. The V call is TRDV2, the J call TRDJ2; 9 positions match TRDD3. The CDR3 covers 16 residues. Germline CDR1 is GEAIGNYY and CDR2 is EKD. CDR3 sequence (DNA): TGTGCCCGTGACATACTGGGGGAAGCTTTGACGGCACAACTCTTCTTT. This encodes CARDILGEALTAQLFF.

As regards this clone: TCRdb's listed protein matches a much larger clone and diverges from this DNA's translation at residue 15, likely through a read error; the protein shown comes from the DNA. At the DNA level, this CDR3 is encoded by other sequences in the same sample as well. The chain links TRDV2 to TRDJ3; 12 nucleotides align to TRDD3. The length of the CDR3 is 17 residues. Germline CDR1 and CDR2: GEAIGNYY and EKD. The CDR3 region is CACDLLGDTWDTRQTFF. The CDR3 bases are TGCGCCTGTGACCTACTGGGGGATACCTGGGACACCCGACAGACGTTTTTC.

About this clone: TCRdb pairs this DNA with a much larger clone's protein that differs at residue 6, likely a read error; the protein shown was translated from the DNA. The chain recombines TRDV2 with TRDJ3; TRDD3 is a possible D gene (5 bases). CDR1 and CDR2 from the germline V gene are GEAIGNYY and EKD. V shed 3 bases and J shed 0 bases, with 11 bases lying between them. The CDR3 totals 17 residues. The CDR3 bases are TGTGCCTGTGACTTCGCTGGGAGCTCCTGGGACACCCGACAGATGTTTTTC. Translated: CACDFAGSSWDTRQMFF.

About this clone itself: The translation of this DNA and the TCRdb protein of a much larger clone differ at residue 3, probably owing to a read error; the protein shown here is translated from the DNA. V and J are TRDV2 and TRDJ3; 8 bases are shared with TRDD3. Per germline, CDR1 GEAIGNYY and CDR2 EKD. The CDR3 runs to 19 residues. The CDR3 region is CARDTPGIHLSWDTRQMFF. CDR3 bases: TGTGCCCGTGACACACCGGGGATACATCTCTCCTGGGACACCCGACAGATGTTTTTC.

By share, this clone ranks as medium-sized. A much larger clone lies a single base off, so this may be a read error. The rearrangement links TRDV2 to TRDJ3; TRDD3 matches at 8 bases. The CDR3 spans 18 residues. The germline V gene has CDR1 GEAIGNYY and CDR2 EKD. V was pared by 1 base and J by 0 bases, with 4 bases of the junction left unmatched. DNA of the CDR3: TGTGCCTGTGACACTGGGGGATCCGGCTCCTGGGACACCCGACAGATGTTTTTC. It translates to CACDTGGSGSWDTRQMFF.